One and the same sample provided the 4 T cell receptor beta chains below, sequenced in a study of cytomegalovirus exposure and HLA in healthy donors. The PCR had 60 Vbeta and 13 Jbeta primers. Assay: immunoSEQ multiplex PCR; the TCRdb copy retains only in-frame clones and omits some. The table lists approximately 140,000 clones. Material for sequencing was PBMCs. Receptors originate from a woman under 30 in good health and CMV-seronegative.

The chain links TRBV7-9 to TRBJ2-5, with 8 nucleotides matching TRBD2. CDR3 length: 15 residues. Trimming removed 2 bases from V and 2 bases from J; junction bases left unmatched: 4. Germline values: CDR1 SEHNR, CDR2 FQNEAQ (reference sequence). Here the CDR3 DNA reads TGTGCCAGCAGCTTACCACTAGCGGCACAAGAGACCCAGTACTTC. As protein: CASSLPLAAQETQYF. The full variable domain, its missing parts supplied by reference TRBV7-9 and TRBJ2-5, is DTGVSQNPRHKITKRGQNVTFRCDPISEHNRLYWYRQTLGQGPEFLTYFQNEAQLEKSRLLSDRFSAERPKGSFSTLEIQRTEQGDSAMYLCASSLPLAAQETQYFGPGTRLLVL.

The CDR3 is CASSVRGTDTQYF. CDR3 DNA: TGTGCCAGCAGCGTCAGGGGCACAGATACGCAGTATTTT. The rearrangement links TRBV7-2 to TRBJ2-3; possible D gene TRBD1, 5 bases. The CDR3 runs 13 residues. V lost 5 bases to trimming and J lost 1 base, with 7 bases between them. Germline values: CDR1 SGHTA, CDR2 FQGNSA.

The gene calls are TRBV7-9 and TRBJ1-3, with D perhaps TRBD1 (5 bases). The CDR3 spans 17 residues. CDR1 and CDR2 (germline): SEHNR, FQNEAQ (reference sequence). V was trimmed by 4 bases and J by 2 bases, leaving 18 bases between them. The CDR3 region is CASSSTGGGFTGNTIYF. In nucleotides, the CDR3 is TGTGCCAGCAGCTCGACCGGCGGGGGGTTTACTGGAAACACCATATATTTT.

The rearrangement joins TRBV4-1 to TRBJ2-6, with D perhaps TRBD2 (5 bases). V lost 2 bases and J lost 4, with 18 bases in between. CDR3 length: 18 residues. CDR1 and CDR2 from the germline V gene are MGHRA and YSYEKL. For the CDR3, the DNA is TGCGCCAGCAGCCAATATAATAGAGGGTTAGAAGGGGCCAACGTCCTGACTTTC. Translation: CASSQYNRGLEGANVLTF.